Below, 4 T cell receptor beta chains from the same sample are listed, as sequenced in a study of T cell repertoires in cytomegalovirus infection. TCRdb itself ran the reads through MiXCR, one entry per CDR3 protein. The sample gives hundreds of thousands of distinct CDR3 sequences, around 29% of which show up once; over 12% is in the top ten. No cognate antigen is known for these TCRs. The sample was cultured CD8+ T cells from PBMCs, taken from culture after CMV antigen stimulation. The receptors originated from a human donor in good health (CMV status not recorded). Some clones in this sample may be carry-over from other donors' samples.

This clonotype was seen at least ten times. This sequence joins TRBV7-8 and TRBJ1-5; D gene unclear. The CDR3 has 15 residues. The V end lost 5 bases, the J end lost 3 bases, and 14 bases lay between the germline ends. CDR1 is SGHVS, CDR2 FQNEAQ, per germline. CDR3 coding DNA: TGTGCCAGCAGCGAAACACGTATCCTCAATCAGCCCCAGCATTTT. It encodes CASSETRILNQPQHF.

This sequence joins TRBV6-1 and TRBJ1-1; D perhaps matches TRBD1 (6 bases). This CDR3 region has 15 residues. Trimming cost V 4 bases and J 1 base, with 13 bases left between them. Per germline, CDR1 MNHNS and CDR2 SASEGT. The CDR3 reads CASSALGGSNTEAFF. CDR3 DNA sequence: TGTGCCAGCAGTGCCCTAGGGGGGTCGAACACTGAAGCTTTCTTT.

J is TRBJ1-1 and V is TRBV13; D is undetermined. The CDR3 consists of 14 residues. The germline gives CDR1 PRHDT, CDR2 FYEKMQ (reference sequence). Trimming shortened V by 4 bases and J by 6 bases, and 15 bases separated the two germline ends. The CDR3 DNA follows: TGTGCCAGCAGCTCCCCGGCTATTCTGCCTGAAGCTTTCTTT. Its protein product is CASSSPAILPEAFF.

This chain links TRBV7-8 with TRBJ2-1; 7 nucleotides agree with TRBD1. Germline assignment: CDR1 SGHVS and CDR2 FQNEAQ. The junction had 11 bases not matched to a gene; V was cut back by 3 bases and J by 3 bases. The CDR3 is 17 amino acids. The CDR3 bases are TGTGCCAGCAGCTTCCGGACAGGAGTGGCCCACTACAATGAGCAGTTCTTC. Its protein product is CASSFRTGVAHYNEQFF.